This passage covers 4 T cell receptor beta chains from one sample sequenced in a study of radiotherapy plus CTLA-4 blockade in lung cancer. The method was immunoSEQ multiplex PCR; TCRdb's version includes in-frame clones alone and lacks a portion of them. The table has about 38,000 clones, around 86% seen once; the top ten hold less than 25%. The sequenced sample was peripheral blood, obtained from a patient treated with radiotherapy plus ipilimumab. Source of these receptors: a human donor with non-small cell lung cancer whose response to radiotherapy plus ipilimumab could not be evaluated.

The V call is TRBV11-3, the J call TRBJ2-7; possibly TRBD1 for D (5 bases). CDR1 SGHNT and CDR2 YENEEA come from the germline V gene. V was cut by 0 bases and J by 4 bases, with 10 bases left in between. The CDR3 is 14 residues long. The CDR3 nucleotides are TGTGCCAGCAGCTTAGAGGGCCAGGGTTACGAGCAGTACTTC. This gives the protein CASSLEGQGYEQYF.

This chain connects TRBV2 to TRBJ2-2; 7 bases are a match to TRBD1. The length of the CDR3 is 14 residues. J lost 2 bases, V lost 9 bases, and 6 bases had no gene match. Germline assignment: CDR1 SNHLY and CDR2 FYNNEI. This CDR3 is CASRQGLNTGELFF. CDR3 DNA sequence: TGTGCCAGTCGACAGGGCCTAAACACCGGGGAGCTGTTTTTT.

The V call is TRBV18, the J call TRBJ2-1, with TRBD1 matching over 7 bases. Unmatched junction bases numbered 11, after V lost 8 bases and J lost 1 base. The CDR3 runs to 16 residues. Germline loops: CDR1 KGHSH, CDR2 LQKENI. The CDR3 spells CASPRTTGLSYNEQFF. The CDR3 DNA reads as TGTGCCAGCCCCCGTACGACAGGGCTGTCCTACAATGAGCAGTTCTTC.

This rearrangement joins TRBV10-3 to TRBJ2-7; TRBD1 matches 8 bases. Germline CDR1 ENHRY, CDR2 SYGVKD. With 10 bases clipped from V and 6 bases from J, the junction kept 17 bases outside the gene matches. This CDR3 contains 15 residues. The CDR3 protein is CATGDSRDRSPEQYF. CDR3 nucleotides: TGTGCCACCGGGGATTCCCGGGACAGGTCCCCCGAGCAGTACTTC.